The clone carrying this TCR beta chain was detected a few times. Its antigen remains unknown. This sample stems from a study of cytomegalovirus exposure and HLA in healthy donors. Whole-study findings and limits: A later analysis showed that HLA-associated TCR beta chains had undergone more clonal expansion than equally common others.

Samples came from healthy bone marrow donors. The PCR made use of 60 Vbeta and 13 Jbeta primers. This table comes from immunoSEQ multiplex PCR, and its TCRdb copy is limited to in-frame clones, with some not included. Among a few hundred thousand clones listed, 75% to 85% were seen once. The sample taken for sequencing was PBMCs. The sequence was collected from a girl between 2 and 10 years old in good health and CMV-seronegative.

CDR3 nucleotide sequence: TGTGCCAGCAGTTATGGGGGGGCCACTGAAGCTTTCTTT. This translates into CASSYGGATEAFF. The chain carries TRBV6-5 and TRBJ1-1, with a tentative D call TRBD1 (6 bases). CDR1 MNHEY and CDR2 SVGAGI come from the germline V gene. The V end was cut by 3 bases, the J end by 4 bases, with 9 bases between. The CDR3 covers 13 residues.